This T cell receptor beta chain appears in the sequencing data of a study of early T cells in non-severe SARS-CoV-2 infection. Study-wide context: Bulk RNA from unsorted whole blood was sequenced; chains were unpaired. Findings and caveats of the study: The study's VDJdb matching favored anti-spike CD8 responses and missed private and CD4 specificities.

This clonotype has ten or more counts. Its antigen is unknown. With V trimmed by 2 bases and J by 2 bases, 5 bases remained unmatched. CDR1 KGHDR and CDR2 SFDVKD come from the germline V gene. The CDR3 has 16 amino acids. Attachment of unique molecular identifiers was made to individual cDNA molecules. TCRdb re-analysed the 5' RACE reads in MiXCR, keeping a single row per CDR3 protein. The sample contains 15,000 to 20,000 distinct CDR3 sequences, around 5.1% of which appear only once. The V and J genes are TRBV24-1 and TRBJ2-3; TRBD1 matches 8 bases. This sequence was found in an adult who was a healthcare worker with PCR-confirmed SARS-CoV-2 infection or an uninfected control (not recorded which). Sequencing input: whole blood. This CDR3 is CATSDWGTGDTDTQYF. CDR3 DNA: TGTGCCACCAGTGATTGGGGGACAGGCGACACAGATACGCAGTATTTT.